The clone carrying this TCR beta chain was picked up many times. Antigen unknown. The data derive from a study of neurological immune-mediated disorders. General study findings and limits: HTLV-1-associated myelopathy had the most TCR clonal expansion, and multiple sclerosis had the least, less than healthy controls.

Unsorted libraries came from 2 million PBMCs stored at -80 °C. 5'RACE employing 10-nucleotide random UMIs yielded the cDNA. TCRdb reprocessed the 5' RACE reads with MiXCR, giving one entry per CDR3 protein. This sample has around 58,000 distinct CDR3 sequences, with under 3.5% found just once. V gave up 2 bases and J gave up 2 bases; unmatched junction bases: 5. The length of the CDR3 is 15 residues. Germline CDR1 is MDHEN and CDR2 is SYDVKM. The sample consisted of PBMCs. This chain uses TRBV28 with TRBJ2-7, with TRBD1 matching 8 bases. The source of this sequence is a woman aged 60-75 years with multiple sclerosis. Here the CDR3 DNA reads TGTGCCAGCAGTTTAGCCGGGACAGGTGCCTACGAGCAGTACTTC. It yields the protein CASSLAGTGAYEQYF.